This T cell receptor (beta chain) was recovered during a study of regulatory and conventional T cells in RAG deficiency. Germline values: CDR1 SNHLY, CDR2 FYNNEI. Trimming removed 1 base from V and 4 bases from J, with 10 bases in between. The CDR3 is 14 amino acids. In its sample, this clone was seen a few times. Genomic DNA came from blood conventional CD4+ T cells gated CD25-low CD127-high. Profiled with immunoSEQ multiplex PCR; TCRdb holds only in-frame clones, not every one. The sample holds under 35,000 clones, about 75% seen once. The same data also went into a second study, on regulatory T cells. From that paper: Amplification used 52 TRBV primers and 13 TRBJ primers.

The receptor was isolated from a human donor in good health. Material for sequencing was CD4+ effector T cells sorted from blood. The chain links TRBV2 to TRBJ1-2; D may be TRBD1 (5 bases). The CDR3 nucleotides read TGTGCCAGCAGTGAAGTTATCGGGGCCTATGGCTACACCTTC. It translates to CASSEVIGAYGYTF.